This T cell receptor (beta chain) was sequenced in a study of T cell responses to AZD1222 COVID-19 vaccine (dated by TCRdb to about 2021). For the wider study: TCR sequencing was performed for about 250 trial participants, of whom about 200 were given two doses of AZD1222 and some 25 were given two doses of MenACWY control vaccine. Enrollment into the trials was organized by age into subgroups of 18-55, 56-69 and 70-plus years, and those subgroups contained about 160, 30 and 59 TCR-sequenced participants, respectively.

Points on this clone: Its antigen is not yet known. No much larger clone is present one base from it, and per-base qualities are unavailable.

The CDR3 regions of human TCRbeta chains were subjected to immunosequencing. The paper's processing steps were these. TCRs in the repertoires were matched against a reference library of SARS-CoV-2-specific TCRs that had been generated with the MIRA antigen-specificity platform. Breadth was defined as the fraction of unique TCRs that were SARS-CoV-2-associated. Depth was defined as the fraction of total T cells that were SARS-CoV-2-associated. Each spike-specific TCR was assigned to its reactive spike region and to a CD4 or CD8 class using the MIRA data. Log10-transformed breadth and depth values were compared by one-way ANOVA with Sidak's multiple comparisons tests. As stored in TCRdb, this immuneACCESS dataset retains in-frame rearrangements with V and J assigned. A fraction of the clones does not appear; measured against another copy, unresolved V genes explain less than half of the discrepancy, and the remainder lacks a known reason. V and J calls and clone size are those listed in that table; D and trimming were worked out from the DNA. Within this sample are 150,000 or so clones, with roughly 90% of them counted one time only. The ten biggest clones cover 2.5% to 4% of the sample.

What the study reported, not specific to this receptor: The 56-69-year group was small, and its depth increase did not reach significance, likely because of low power. Vaccine-associated CD4 TCRs spanned the whole spike protein, with dominant responses in regions 160-218 and 743-854. Because no day 14 peak-response samples were available, the repertoires could be characterized only after the peak T cell response. Most participants were white British and females outnumbered males, and the authors suggested that clonal diversity may have been underestimated. Only six AZD1222 recipients were SARS-CoV-2 seropositive at baseline, limiting conclusions about previously exposed vaccinees. A significant rise in spike-specific TCR breadth and depth was observed after two AZD1222 doses relative to day 0 and relative to MenACWY recipients. Reportedly, almost half of the unique spike-specific TCRs recognized epitopes lying outside the regions that are mutated in the B.1.351 and B.1.1.7 variants.

After removal of 3 bases from V and 8 bases from J, the junction retains 7 bases not matched to a gene. The germline V gene sets CDR1 to MNHEY and CDR2 to SVGAGI. The CDR3 spans 14 residues, from the cysteine through the phenylalanine. Of all the DNA, just the CDR3 is kept, 42 bases in frame from base 1. The meaning of the sample's time point label: about 28 days (+/-7) after the second vaccine dose. Because spike-specific TCR depth and breadth did not differ between the two schedules, AZD1222 recipients who got a second dose at roughly 4 weeks were pooled with those who got a second dose at roughly 12 weeks. Samples from vaccinated people were obtained from the UK trials COV001 and COV002, which included a single-blind randomized controlled phase 2/3 trial of AZD1222 (ChAdOx1 nCoV-19) in healthy adults. For TCRbeta chain sequencing, PBMC samples from trial participants were taken at day 0 and at day 28 after the second dose.

The V and J genes are TRBV6-5 and TRBJ1-2; 9 bases in the junction line up with TRBD1. The TCR originated in an adult who received the AZD1222 COVID-19 vaccine. The material was peripheral blood, obtained 28 days after the second AZD1222 dose. CDR3 protein: CASSYRQGVPGYTF. The DNA is TGTGCCAGCAGTTATAGACAGGGGGTTCCCGGCTACACCTTC.